The clone carrying this T cell receptor (beta chain) was seen repeatedly, ten times or more. J lost 5 bases, V lost 0 bases, and 7 bases had no gene match. Germline CDR1 is SGDLS and CDR2 is YYNGEE. The CDR3 contains 16 residues. The time point is: sample taken at primary tumor resection. Whole RNA was taken from tumor, nontumor lung or frozen PBMC; it was then sequenced unsorted. Patients with untreated early-stage non-small cell lung cancer, numbering approximately 70, were the donors. Each molecule of TCR cDNA was tagged with one unique molecular identifier. TCRdb recomputed calls from the 5' RACE reads with MiXCR, one row per CDR3 protein. Of tens of thousands of distinct CDR3 sequences in the sample, 13% were seen once. This sample was taken from a study of spatial heterogeneity in lung cancer.

This specimen was PBMCs, taken at surgery. This chain links TRBV9 with TRBJ2-3, with 9 nucleotides matching TRBD2. The receptor was derived from a male donor with early-stage non-small cell lung cancer. This CDR3 reads CASSVVPREGQDTQYF. CDR3 in DNA: TGTGCCAGCAGCGTAGTCCCGCGGGAGGGCCAAGATACGCAGTATTTT.